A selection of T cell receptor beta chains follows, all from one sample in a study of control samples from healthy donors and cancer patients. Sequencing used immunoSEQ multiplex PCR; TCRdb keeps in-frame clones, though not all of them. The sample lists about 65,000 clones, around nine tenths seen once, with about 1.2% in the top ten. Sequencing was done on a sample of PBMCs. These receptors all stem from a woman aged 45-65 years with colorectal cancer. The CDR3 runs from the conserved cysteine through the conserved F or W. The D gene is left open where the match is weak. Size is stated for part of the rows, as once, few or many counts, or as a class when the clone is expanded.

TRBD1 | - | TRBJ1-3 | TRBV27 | CASSLQGAGNTIYF | TGTGCCAGCAGTCTACAGGGGGCTGGAAACACCATATATTTT
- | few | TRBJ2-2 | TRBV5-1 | CASSLVPGELFF | TGCGCCAGCAGCTTGGTTCCCGGGGAGCTGTTTTTT
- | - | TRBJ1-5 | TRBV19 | CASSTRARGGLQPQHF | TGTGCCAGTAGTACTAGGGCGCGTGGGGGGCTTCAGCCCCAGCATTTT
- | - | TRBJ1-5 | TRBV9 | CAGEPSNQPQHF | TGTGCCGGCGAACCTAGCAATCAGCCCCAGCATTTT
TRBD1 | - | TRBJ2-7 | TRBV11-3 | CASSSGTGTGSYEQYF | TGTGCCAGCAGCTCCGGGACCGGGACAGGTAGCTACGAGCAGTACTTC
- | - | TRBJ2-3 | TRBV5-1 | CASSFGGTDTQYF | TGCGCCAGCAGCTTCGGGGGCACAGATACGCAGTATTTT
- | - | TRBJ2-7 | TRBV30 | CAWSATPYEQYF | TGTGCCTGGAGTGCGACCCCCTACGAGCAGTACTTC
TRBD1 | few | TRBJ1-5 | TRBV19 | CASSTDSTGGQPQHF | TGTGCCAGTAGTACCGACTCGACAGGGGGCCAGCCCCAGCATTTT
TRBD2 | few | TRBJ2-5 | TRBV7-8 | CASSGRDQETQYF | TGTGCCAGCAGCGGGAGGGATCAAGAGACCCAGTACTTC
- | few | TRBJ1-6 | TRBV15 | CATSREWDSPLHF | TGTGCCACCAGCAGAGAATGGGATTCACCCCTCCACTTT
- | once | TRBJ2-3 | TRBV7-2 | CASSLVDTQYF | TGTGCCAGCAGCTTAGTGGATACGCAGTATTTT
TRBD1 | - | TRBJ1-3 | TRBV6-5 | CASSYEGQGAGNTIYF | TGTGCCAGCAGTTACGAGGGACAGGGGGCTGGAAACACCATATATTTT
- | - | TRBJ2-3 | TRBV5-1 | CASSLVDTQYF | TGCGCCAGCAGCTTGGTGGATACGCAGTATTTT
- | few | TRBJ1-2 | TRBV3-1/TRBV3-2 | CASSQGGGTRHYGYTF | TGTGCCAGCAGCCAAGGGGGAGGGACTCGACACTATGGCTACACCTTC
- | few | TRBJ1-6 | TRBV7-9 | CASSPQGAGSPLHF | TGTGCCAGCAGCCCACAGGGTGCGGGTTCACCCCTCCACTTT
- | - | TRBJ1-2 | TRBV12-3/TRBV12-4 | CASSSRGYGYTF | TGTGCCAGCAGTTCCAGGGGCTATGGCTACACCTTC
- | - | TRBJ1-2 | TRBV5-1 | CASSLSSWEGYTF | TGCGCCAGCAGCTTATCCTCCTGGGAAGGCTACACCTTC
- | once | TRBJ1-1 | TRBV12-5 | CASGYLGLGTEAFF | TGTGCTAGTGGTTATCTGGGTCTGGGCACTGAAGCTTTCTTT
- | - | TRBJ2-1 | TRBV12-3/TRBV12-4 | CASRPGVYEQFF | TGTGCCAGCAGGCCCGGGGTCTATGAGCAGTTCTTC
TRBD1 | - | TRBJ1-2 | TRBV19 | CASTRDRTNYGYTF | TGTGCCAGTACCCGGGACAGGACTAACTATGGCTACACCTTC
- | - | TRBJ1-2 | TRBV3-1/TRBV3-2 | CASSQSRAGIDGYTF | TGTGCCAGCAGCCAGTCCAGGGCCGGTATCGATGGCTACACCTTC
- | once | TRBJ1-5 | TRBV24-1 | CATSESSGSQPQHF | TGTGCCACCAGTGAGTCCTCAGGCAGTCAGCCCCAGCATTTT
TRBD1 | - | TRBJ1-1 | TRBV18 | CASSPDRTGGNTEAFF | TGTGCCAGCTCACCAGATCGGACAGGGGGCAACACTGAAGCTTTCTTT
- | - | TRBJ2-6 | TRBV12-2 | CASRLDWTVSSGANVLTF | TGTGCAAGTCGCTTAGATTGGACAGTCAGCTCTGGGGCCAACGTCCTGACTTTC
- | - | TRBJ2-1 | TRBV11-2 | CASSPRVGTYNEQFF | TGTGCCAGCAGCCCTCGGGTCGGGACCTACAATGAGCAGTTCTTC
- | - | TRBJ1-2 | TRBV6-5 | CASSYSSNQGDYGYTF | TGTGCCAGCAGTTACTCGAGTAATCAGGGAGACTATGGCTACACCTTC
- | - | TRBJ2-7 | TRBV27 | CASSGRTTYEQYF | TGTGCCAGCAGTGGCAGGACTACCTACGAGCAGTACTTC
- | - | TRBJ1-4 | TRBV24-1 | CATSDPGQSTNEKLFF | TGTGCCACCAGTGACCCCGGGCAGTCAACTAATGAAAAACTGTTTTTT
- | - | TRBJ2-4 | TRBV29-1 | CSAKRQGNIQYF | TGCAGCGCCAAACGACAAGGAAACATTCAGTACTTC
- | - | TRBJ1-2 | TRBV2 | CASSIGRENGYTF | TGTGCCAGCAGTATTGGACGAGAGAATGGCTACACCTTC
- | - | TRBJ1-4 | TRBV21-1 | CASSKPDEGRNEKLFF | TGTGCCAGCAGCAAACCCGACGAGGGTCGGAATGAAAAACTGTTTTTT
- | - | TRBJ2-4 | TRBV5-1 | CACPLGNIQYF | TGCGCCTGCCCCTTGGGAAACATTCAGTACTTC
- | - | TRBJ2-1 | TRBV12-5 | CASRRRDNNEQFF | TGTGCTAGCAGACGACGGGACAACAATGAGCAGTTCTTC
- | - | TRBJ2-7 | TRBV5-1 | CASSLTTGSYEQYF | TGCGCCAGCAGCTTGACTACCGGATCCTACGAGCAGTACTTC
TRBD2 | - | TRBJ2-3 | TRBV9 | CASSYTSASTDTQYF | TGTGCCAGCAGCTATACTAGCGCAAGCACAGATACGCAGTATTTT
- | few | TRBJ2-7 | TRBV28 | CASKGFKAGAYEQYF | TGTGCCAGCAAGGGGTTCAAGGCAGGAGCCTACGAGCAGTACTTC
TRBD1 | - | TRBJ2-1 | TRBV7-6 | CASSLGVRDRREQFF | TGTGCCAGCAGCTTAGGGGTCCGGGACAGGAGGGAGCAGTTCTTC
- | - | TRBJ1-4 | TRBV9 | CASSSRPEATNEKLFF | TGTGCCAGCAGCTCCCGGCCGGAAGCAACTAATGAAAAACTGTTTTTT
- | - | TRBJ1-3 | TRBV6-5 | CASSRGQAPGNTIYF | TGTGCCAGCTCGCGGGGGCAAGCCCCTGGAAACACCATATATTTT
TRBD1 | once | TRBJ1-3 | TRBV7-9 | CASSLGGGRALAGNTIYF | TGTGCCAGCAGCTTAGGAGGGGGCCGAGCTCTGGCTGGAAACACCATATATTTT
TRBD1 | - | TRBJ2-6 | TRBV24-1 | CATSLTGTGFTGSGANVLTF | TGTGCCACCAGTCTTACCGGGACAGGGTTTACTGGGTCTGGGGCCAACGTCCTGACTTTC
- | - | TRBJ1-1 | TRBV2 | CASCQVSTEAFF | TGTGCCAGCTGCCAGGTATCAACTGAAGCTTTCTTT
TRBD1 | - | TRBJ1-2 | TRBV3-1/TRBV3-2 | CASSTQGAGGYTF | TGTGCCAGCAGCACCCAGGGGGCGGGTGGCTACACCTTC
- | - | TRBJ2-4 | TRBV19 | CASSSDFAKNIQYF | TGTGCCAGTAGCTCAGATTTTGCCAAAAACATTCAGTACTTC
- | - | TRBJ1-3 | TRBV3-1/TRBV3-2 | CASSSVGFSGNTIYF | TGTGCCAGCAGCTCTGTGGGGTTCTCTGGAAACACCATATATTTT
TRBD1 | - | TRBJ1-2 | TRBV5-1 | CASSPTATGGNYGYTF | TGCGCCAGCAGCCCCACCGCTACAGGGGGGAACTATGGCTACACCTTC
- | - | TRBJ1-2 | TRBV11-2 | CASSLDYRQWGGYGYTF | TGTGCCAGCAGCTTAGACTATAGACAGTGGGGAGGGTATGGCTACACCTTC
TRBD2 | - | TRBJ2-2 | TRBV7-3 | CASSSSPGLAGGRVTGELFF | TGTGCCAGCAGCTCATCTCCGGGACTAGCGGGGGGGCGAGTCACCGGGGAGCTGTTTTTT
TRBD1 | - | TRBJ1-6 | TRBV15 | CATSRGTGGPRPLHF | TGTGCCACCAGCAGAGGGACAGGGGGCCCCCGACCCCTCCACTTT
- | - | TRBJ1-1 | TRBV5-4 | CASSFFSRENTEAFF | TGTGCCAGCAGCTTTTTTTCGCGTGAGAACACTGAAGCTTTCTTT
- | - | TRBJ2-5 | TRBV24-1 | CATSDPDYETQYF | TGTGCCACCAGTGACCCGGACTACGAGACCCAGTACTTC
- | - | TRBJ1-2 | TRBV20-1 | CSAPTINGYTF | TGCAGTGCCCCGACCATTAATGGCTACACCTTC
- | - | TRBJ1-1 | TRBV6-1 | CASSEPGHLNTEAFF | TGTGCCAGCAGTGAACCGGGACACTTGAACACTGAAGCTTTCTTT
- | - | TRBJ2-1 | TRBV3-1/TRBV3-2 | CASSQGAGRGNEQFF | TGTGCCAGCAGCCAAGGGGCAGGTCGGGGCAATGAGCAGTTCTTC
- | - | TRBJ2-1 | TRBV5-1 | CASSPYSPDYNEQFF | TGCGCCAGCAGCCCTTACAGCCCCGATTACAATGAGCAGTTCTTC
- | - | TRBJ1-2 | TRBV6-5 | CASSYSGLTRGYGYTF | TGTGCCAGCAGTTACTCGGGACTTACGCGGGGCTATGGCTACACCTTC